This TCR beta chain was sequenced for a study of control samples from healthy donors and cancer patients (dated by TCRdb to about 2020). The library came from the immunoSEQ multiplex PCR assay. TCRdb took this table from immuneACCESS and kept in-frame rearrangements with V and J called. Such tables lack part of the clones; where checked against another copy, unresolved V genes explain under half of the gap, and the rest is unexplained. Counted in this sample were some 140,000 clones; about 94% of them appeared once. The ten largest make up approximately 5.5% of the sample. In the case of this clone: Its target antigen remains unknown. No much larger clonotype is one base removed from it; base qualities were not supplied.

CDR1 and CDR2 (SNHLY, FYNNEI) derive from the germline V gene. V is pruned by 11 bases and J by 7 bases, leaving 11 bases of the junction without a gene match. Counted from cysteine to phenylalanine, this CDR3 has 14 amino acids. CDR3 DNA is the only sequence kept; it has 42 bases, read in frame from the first base. The chain is made from TRBV2 and TRBJ1-6; 7 middle bases align to TRBD1. The sequenced material came from blood. This clonotype was obtained from a man in his forties or fifties in good health. The DNA sequence is as follows: TGTGCCGCCAAAGGGGACAGTGGGAATTCACCCCTCCACTTT. Protein translation: CAAKGDSGNSPLHF.